A selection of T cell receptor beta chains follows, all from one sample in a study of T cell repertoires in cytomegalovirus infection. TCRdb called the reads again in MiXCR, with one record for every CDR3 protein. Of about 740,000 distinct CDR3 sequences listed, less than 40% were seen once; the top ten hold around 2.8%. Sequenced sample: PBMCs. The receptors here all came from a human donor in good health (CMV status not recorded). Some clones in this sample may be carry-over from other donors' samples. CDR3s include the opening cysteine and the closing phenylalanine or tryptophan. A D gene is named only where the DNA matches it firmly. Only part of the rows carry a size: once, few, many, or a class if the clone is expanded.

clone_size	d_call	v_call	j_call	cdr3_nt	cdr3_aa
once	NA	TRBV7-7	TRBJ2-2	TGTGCTAGCAGCTTTGACCCCACCGGGGAGCTGTTTTTT	CASSFDPTGELFF
NA	TRBD1	TRBV7-2	TRBJ2-1	TGTGCCAGCAGCTCGCCGGGACAGATTATGAATGAGCAGTTCTTC	CASSSPGQIMNEQFF
NA	TRBD2	TRBV13	TRBJ2-3	TGTGCCAGCAGCTTGCCCCGGACTAGCGGGAGAAGCACAGATACGCAGTATTTT	CASSLPRTSGRSTDTQYF
few	NA	TRBV7-6	TRBJ2-1	TGTGCCAGCAGCTTAGAACCAAGCTCGCGACAGACTGGAAATGAGCAGTTCTTC	CASSLEPSSRQTGNEQFF
many	NA	TRBV7-2	TRBJ1-1	TGTGCCAGCAGTCTAGAGCAGGGATGGACTGAAGCTTTCTTT	CASSLEQGWTEAFF
many	NA	TRBV7-2	TRBJ2-7	TGTGCCAGCAGCTTAAAGGTGACCTACGAGCAGTACTTC	CASSLKVTYEQYF
few	NA	TRBV4-1	TRBJ1-6	TGCGCCAGCAGCCAAGAACCTGGGACGGAAAGTTCACCCCTCCACTTT	CASSQEPGTESSPLHF
few	NA	TRBV7-9	TRBJ2-5	TGTGCCAGCAGCTTGGACAGGACCCAGTACTTC	CASSLDRTQYF
NA	NA	TRBV28	TRBJ1-2	TGTGCCAGCACACTGGTCGGCTATGGCTACACCTTC	CASTLVGYGYTF
many	TRBD2	TRBV7-2	TRBJ2-3	TGTGCCACCAGCACGGCCGGGGGGGCCCTTCCTGGCACAGATACGCAGTATTTT	CATSTAGGALPGTDTQYF
NA	NA	TRBV5-1	TRBJ2-7	TGCGCCAGCAGCTTGGTCGCCGGGGCTTCCTACGAGCAGTACTTC	CASSLVAGASYEQYF
once	NA	TRBV6-6	TRBJ1-1	TGTGCCCGCAATCATCCTCATAAGGGCGGCACTGAAGCTTTCTTT	CARNHPHKGGTEAFF
NA	TRBD1	TRBV7-9	TRBJ2-5	TGTGCCAGCAGCCAGAGGGACAGGGAACAAGAGACCCAGTACTTC	CASSQRDREQETQYF
few	NA	TRBV5-5	TRBJ2-7	TGTGCCAGCAGCTTTTTTAGGTCATCCTACGAGCAGTACTTC	CASSFFRSSYEQYF
NA	NA	TRBV12-3/TRBV12-4	TRBJ1-6	TGTGCCAGCAGTTTAGGGTCCAGGGGTGTTTCACACCTCAACTTT	CASSLGSRGVSHLNF
few	TRBD2	TRBV13	TRBJ2-5	TGTGCCAGCAGCCCCGCCGGGGGGGTGGAAGAGACCCAGTACTTC	CASSPAGGVEETQYF
NA	NA	TRBV28	TRBJ1-3	TGTGCCAGCAGGCGGTCTGCCCTGAAGCGGATATATTTT	CASRRSALKRIYF
many	TRBD1	TRBV7-6	TRBJ2-7	TGTGCCAGCAGCCGACAGGACAGGGGAAACGAGCAGTACTTC	CASSRQDRGNEQYF
NA	TRBD2	TRBV11-2	TRBJ2-7	TGTGCCTGCAGCTTATTGCAGTATTCGGGAGGCGAGCAGTACTTC	CACSLLQYSGGEQYF
NA	NA	TRBV7-2	TRBJ1-4	TGTGCCAGCAGCTTGAAAGGGGCACGGACTAATGAAAAACTGATTTTT	CASSLKGARTNEKLIF
many	NA	TRBV7-2	TRBJ2-1	TGTGCCAGCAGCTTAGTAGTGGGAGGATTTAATGAGCAGTTCTTC	CASSLVVGGFNEQFF
many	NA	TRBV5-6	TRBJ2-2	TGTGCCAGCAGCGGGGCGGGACAGTTCGCCGGGGAGCTGTTTTTT	CASSGAGQFAGELFF
once	NA	TRBV6-8	TRBJ1-2	TGTGCCAGCAGAGGACCTGGGGGGCGCATGAACACTAACTATGGCTACACCTTC	CASRGPGGRMNTNYGYTF
few	TRBD2	TRBV10-3	TRBJ2-1	TGTGCCATCAGTGTGCGGCGGGAGCTGGATGAGCAGTTCTTC	CAISVRRELDEQFF
once	NA	TRBV5-6	TRBJ1-1	TGTGCCAGCAGCTCCGGGGCCAGAACTGAAGCTTTCTTT	CASSSGARTEAFF
few	NA	TRBV12-3/TRBV12-4	TRBJ1-1	TGTGCCAGCAGACCGGCGGGGATTTACACTGAAGCTTTCTTT	CASRPAGIYTEAFF
few	NA	TRBV5-1	TRBJ1-2	TGCGCCAGCTACGAAGAAGGGGCGCGTCAAAGGCTCGGCTACACCTTC	CASYEEGARQRLGYTF
NA	NA	TRBV10-3	TRBJ1-2	TGTGCCATCAGTGAGGCCTATGGCTACACCTTC	CAISEAYGYTF
NA	NA	TRBV12-3/TRBV12-4	TRBJ2-1	TGTGCCAGCAGTTTCTCAGGGCCTACCGGTGAGCAGTTCTTC	CASSFSGPTGEQFF
few	TRBD1	TRBV12-3/TRBV12-4	TRBJ1-5	TGTGCCAGCAGTGCCCGTTTCACTCCCCGAGGGACAGGGGGCGAGAATAGCAATCAGCCCCAGCATTTT	CASSARFTPRGTGGENSNQPQHF
NA	NA	TRBV6-8	TRBJ1-5	TGTGCCAGCAGTTACTCGTTCTCGAGCAATCAGCCCCAGCATTTT	CASSYSFSSNQPQHF
NA	NA	TRBV10-3	TRBJ2-6	TGTGCCATCAGTGAGACTGGGGCCAACGTCCTGACTTTC	CAISETGANVLTF
NA	TRBD2	TRBV6-1	TRBJ2-3	TGTGCCAGCAGTCGTGCTAGCGGTGCTAGCACAGATACGCAGTATTTT	CASSRASGASTDTQYF
few	TRBD1	TRBV7-8	TRBJ1-5	TGTGCCAGCAGCTTAGCGGGACAGAGCAATCAGCCCCAGCATTTT	CASSLAGQSNQPQHF
many	NA	TRBV6-1	TRBJ2-3	TGTGCCAGCAGTTTGGTCCAGGATGGTGCAGATACGCAGTATTTT	CASSLVQDGADTQYF
NA	NA	TRBV20-1	TRBJ2-1	TGCAGTGCTAGAGATTCCAGGGGCGATAACAATGAGCAGTTCTTC	CSARDSRGDNNEQFF
few	TRBD1	TRBV19	TRBJ1-5	TGTGCCAGTAGTACTAGACAGGGGTCAAATCAGCCCCAGCATTTT	CASSTRQGSNQPQHF
NA	NA	TRBV5-4	TRBJ1-1	TGTGCCAGCAGCCAGGAGCCATGGGACACTGAAGCTTTCTTT	CASSQEPWDTEAFF
few	NA	TRBV6-1	TRBJ2-1	TGTGCCAGCAGGCAGGGTTTCAGCTATGGTGAGCAGTTCTTC	CASRQGFSYGEQFF
many	TRBD1	TRBV7-9	TRBJ1-1	TGTGCCAGCAGCTTAGGGGACAGGGGGGGCACTGAAGCTTTCTTT	CASSLGDRGGTEAFF
NA	TRBD2	TRBV5-4	TRBJ2-3	TGTGCCAGCAGCAAAGGACTAGCGGGAGGAGATACGCAGTATTTT	CASSKGLAGGDTQYF
few	NA	TRBV27	TRBJ2-1	TGTGCCAGCAGTTCGGACTGGAGCTCCTACAATGAGCAGTTCTTC	CASSSDWSSYNEQFF
few	NA	TRBV16	TRBJ2-4	TGTGCCAGCAGCCCTTCCAGGGGTGGTTACATTCAGTACTTC	CASSPSRGGYIQYF